This entry is about one TCR beta chain. As originally analysed: Quantification of nucleated cells was approximated via reference gene primer amplification. Clones were sequenced by immunoSEQ multiplex PCR, and TCRdb holds only the in-frame ones, with some missing. For V, J and clone size, that table is used; D and trimming come from the DNA. The data show some 140,000 clones, around 85% seen once. The data are from a study of blood T cell repertoires in COVID-19. Overall study context: Samples representing acute and convalescent COVID-19 were sourced from the United States, Italy and Spain. Sources were T cells, B-cell-depleted T cells, or PBMCs; the material itself was cDNA or gDNA.

Germline V gene data show CDR1 as SNHLY and CDR2 as FYNNEI. There are 14 residues in the CDR3. V was clipped by 10 bases and J by 2 bases, with 16 bases between them. The chain combines TRBV2 with TRBJ2-3, with D possibly being TRBD2 (7 bases). Sequencing used peripheral blood. The source is a man in his sixties with COVID-19, enrolled during active disease. CDR3 in amino acids: CATQRGAHTDTQYF. Written as DNA, the CDR3 is TGTGCCACCCAACGGGGGGCCCACACAGATACGCAGTATTTT.